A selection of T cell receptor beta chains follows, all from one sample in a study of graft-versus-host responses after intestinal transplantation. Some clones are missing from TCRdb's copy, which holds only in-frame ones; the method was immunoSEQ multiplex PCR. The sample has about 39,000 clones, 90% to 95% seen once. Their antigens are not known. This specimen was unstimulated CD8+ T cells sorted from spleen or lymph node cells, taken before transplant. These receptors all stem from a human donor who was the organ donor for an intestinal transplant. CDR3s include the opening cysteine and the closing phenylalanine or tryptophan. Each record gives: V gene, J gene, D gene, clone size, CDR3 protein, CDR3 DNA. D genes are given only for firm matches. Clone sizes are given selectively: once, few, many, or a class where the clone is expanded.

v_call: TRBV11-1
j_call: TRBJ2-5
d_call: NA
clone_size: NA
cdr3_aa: CASSLGTPLETQYF
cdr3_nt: TGTGCCAGCAGCTTAGGGACTCCTCTGGAGACCCAGTACTTC

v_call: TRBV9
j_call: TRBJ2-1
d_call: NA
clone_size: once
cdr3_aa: CASSAGQEQFF
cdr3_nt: TGTGCCAGCAGCGCTGGACAGGAGCAGTTCTTC

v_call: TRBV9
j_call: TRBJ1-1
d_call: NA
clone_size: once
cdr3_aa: CASSSLKKRTENTEAFF
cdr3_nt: TGTGCCAGCAGCTCTCTCAAGAAGAGGACAGAAAACACTGAAGCTTTCTTT

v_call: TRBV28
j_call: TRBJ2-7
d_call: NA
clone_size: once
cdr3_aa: CASRGYEQYF
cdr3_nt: TGTGCCAGCAGAGGGTACGAGCAGTACTTC

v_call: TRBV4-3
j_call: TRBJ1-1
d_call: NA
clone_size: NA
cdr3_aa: CASSQDTPGDTEAFF
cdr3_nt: TGCGCCAGCAGCCAAGATACCCCAGGAGACACTGAAGCTTTCTTT

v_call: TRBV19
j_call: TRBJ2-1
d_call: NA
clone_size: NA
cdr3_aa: CASSTDNYNEQFF
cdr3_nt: TGTGCCAGTAGTACGGACAACTACAATGAGCAGTTCTTC

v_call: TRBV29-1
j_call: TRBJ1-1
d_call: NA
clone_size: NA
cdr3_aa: CSVEVVQAGIANTEAFF
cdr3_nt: TGCAGCGTTGAAGTAGTACAGGCAGGAATAGCGAACACTGAAGCTTTCTTT

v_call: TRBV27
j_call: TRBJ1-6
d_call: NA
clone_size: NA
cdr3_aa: CASSLRGVLGVNSPLHF
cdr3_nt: TGTGCCAGCAGTTTACGTGGCGTGCTGGGTGTAAATTCACCCCTCCACTTT

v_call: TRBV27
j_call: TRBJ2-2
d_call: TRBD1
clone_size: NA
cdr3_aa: CASSLSGQGATGELFF
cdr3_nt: TGTGCCAGCAGTTTAAGCGGACAGGGGGCGACCGGGGAGCTGTTTTTT

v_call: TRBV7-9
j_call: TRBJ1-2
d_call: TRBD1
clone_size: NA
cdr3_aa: CASSSGQANYTF
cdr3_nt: TGTGCCAGCAGCTCGGGACAGGCCAACTACACCTTC

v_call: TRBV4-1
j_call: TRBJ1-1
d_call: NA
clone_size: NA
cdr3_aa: CASSQARVTEAFF
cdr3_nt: TGCGCCAGCAGCCAAGCCAGGGTAACTGAAGCTTTCTTT

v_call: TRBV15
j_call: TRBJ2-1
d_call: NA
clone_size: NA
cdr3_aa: CATSRDAGTAKEQFF
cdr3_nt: TGTGCCACCAGCAGAGATGCGGGGACAGCAAAAGAGCAGTTCTTC

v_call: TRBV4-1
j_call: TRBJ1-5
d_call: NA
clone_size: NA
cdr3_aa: CASSQDPGSDSGNQPQHF
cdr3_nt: TGCGCCAGCAGCCAGGACCCGGGGAGCGATTCAGGAAATCAGCCCCAGCATTTT

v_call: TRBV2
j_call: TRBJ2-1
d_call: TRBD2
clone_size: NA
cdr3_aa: CASSERGGYNEQFF
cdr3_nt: TGTGCCAGCAGTGAGCGGGGGGGCTACAATGAGCAGTTCTTC

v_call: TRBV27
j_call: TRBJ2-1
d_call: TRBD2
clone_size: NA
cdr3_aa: CASSLYPERWEGGGNEQFF
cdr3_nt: TGTGCCAGCAGTTTATATCCCGAAAGGTGGGAGGGCGGGGGCAATGAGCAGTTCTTC

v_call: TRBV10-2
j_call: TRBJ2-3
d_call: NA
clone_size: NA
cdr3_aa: CASSKDRLKDTQYF
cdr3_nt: TGCGCCAGCAGCAAGGACAGATTAAAAGATACGCAGTATTTT

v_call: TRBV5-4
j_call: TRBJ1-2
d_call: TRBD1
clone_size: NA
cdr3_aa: CASSLGITGGNYGYTF
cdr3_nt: TGTGCCAGCAGCTTGGGGATAACAGGGGGGAACTATGGCTACACCTTC